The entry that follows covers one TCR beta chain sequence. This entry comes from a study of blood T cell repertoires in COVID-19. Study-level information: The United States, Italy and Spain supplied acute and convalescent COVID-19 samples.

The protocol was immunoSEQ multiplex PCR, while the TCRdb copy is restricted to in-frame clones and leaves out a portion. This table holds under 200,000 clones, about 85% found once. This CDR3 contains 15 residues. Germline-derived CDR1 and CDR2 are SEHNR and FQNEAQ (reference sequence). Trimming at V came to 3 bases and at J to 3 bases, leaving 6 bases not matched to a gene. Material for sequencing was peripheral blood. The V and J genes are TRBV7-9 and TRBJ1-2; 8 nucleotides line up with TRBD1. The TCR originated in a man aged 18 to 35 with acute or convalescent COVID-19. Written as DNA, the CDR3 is TGTGCCAGCAGCTTGACAGGGGTTAGTGACTATGGCTACACCTTC. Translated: CASSLTGVSDYGYTF.